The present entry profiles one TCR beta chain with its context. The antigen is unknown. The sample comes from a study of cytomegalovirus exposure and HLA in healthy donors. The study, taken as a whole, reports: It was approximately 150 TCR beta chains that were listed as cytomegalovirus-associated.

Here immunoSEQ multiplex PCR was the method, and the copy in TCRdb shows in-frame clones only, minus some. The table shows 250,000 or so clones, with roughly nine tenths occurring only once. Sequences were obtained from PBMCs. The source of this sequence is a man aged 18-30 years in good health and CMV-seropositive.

The CDR3 bases are TGTGCCAGCAGTCGCCGCAGGGACCAAGAGACCCAGTACTTC. This codes for CASSRRRDQETQYF. The chain joins TRBV2 to TRBJ2-5, with a weak D call TRBD1 (5 bases). The V end was cut by 5 bases, the J end by 0 bases, with 10 bases between. The CDR3 is made up of 14 amino acids. Germline CDR1 and CDR2: SNHLY and FYNNEI.